Listed below are T cell receptor beta chains from one sample, sequenced in a study of control samples from healthy donors and cancer patients. The assay was immunoSEQ multiplex PCR, and TCRdb's table has in-frame clones only and misses some. This table holds fewer than 95,000 clones, just under 85% found once. The sequencing input was blood. Receptors were obtained from a man between 25 and 39 years old in good health. Both conserved end residues are part of each CDR3. D genes are given only for firm matches. A row's size may be missing; if present it is once, few, many or a size class.

J: TRBJ1-3
D: NA
V: TRBV6-5
size: NA
CDR3: CASSYSAGNTIYF
DNA: TGTGCCAGCAGTTACTCCGCTGGAAACACCATATATTTT

J: TRBJ2-5
D: NA
V: TRBV6-5
size: NA
CDR3: CASGWGETQYF
DNA: TGTGCCAGCGGGTGGGGGGAGACCCAGTACTTC

J: TRBJ2-2
D: NA
V: TRBV6-4
size: NA
CDR3: CASSENGGAVGELFF
DNA: TGTGCCAGCAGTGAGAACGGGGGCGCGGTCGGGGAGCTGTTTTTT

J: TRBJ1-6
D: NA
V: TRBV2
size: once
CDR3: CASSDKGDYNSPLHF
DNA: TGTGCCAGCAGTGATAAGGGGGACTATAATTCACCCCTCCACTTT

J: TRBJ1-2
D: TRBD1
V: TRBV7-9
size: NA
CDR3: CASSDTGDGGYTF
DNA: TGTGCCAGCAGCGACACAGGGGATGGTGGCTACACCTTC

J: TRBJ2-4
D: TRBD2
V: TRBV6-1
size: NA
CDR3: CASSVTSGGGAVNIQYF
DNA: TGTGCCAGCAGTGTGACTAGCGGGGGTGGCGCGGTAAACATTCAGTACTTC

J: TRBJ2-1
D: TRBD2
V: TRBV5-1
size: NA
CDR3: CASSLEAPAGGYNEQFF
DNA: TGCGCCAGCAGCTTGGAGGCGCCAGCCGGGGGGTACAATGAGCAGTTCTTC

J: TRBJ1-5
D: NA
V: TRBV9
size: once
CDR3: CASSVDGGLNQPQHF
DNA: TGTGCCAGCAGCGTAGACGGGGGCCTCAATCAGCCCCAGCATTTT

J: TRBJ2-7
D: TRBD1
V: TRBV6-1
size: once
CDR3: CASSERGGQSYEQYF
DNA: TGTGCCAGCAGTGAAAGAGGGGGACAGAGCTACGAGCAGTACTTC

J: TRBJ2-3
D: TRBD2
V: TRBV5-1
size: NA
CDR3: CASTMTGTTTDTQYF
DNA: TGCGCCAGCACCATGACCGGGACTACCACAGATACGCAGTATTTT

J: TRBJ1-1
D: NA
V: TRBV5-8
size: NA
CDR3: CASTPSGRLNTEAFF
DNA: TGTGCCAGCACCCCTTCAGGGAGGTTGAACACTGAAGCTTTCTTT

J: TRBJ1-3
D: TRBD1
V: TRBV4-1
size: NA
CDR3: CASSQVGQGSGNTIYF
DNA: TGCGCCAGCAGCCAGGTTGGACAGGGCTCTGGAAACACCATATATTTT

J: TRBJ1-1
D: NA
V: TRBV30
size: NA
CDR3: CAWRDENMNTEAFF
DNA: TGTGCCTGGAGGGACGAGAACATGAACACTGAAGCTTTCTTT

J: TRBJ2-4
D: NA
V: TRBV28
size: NA
CDR3: CASRSLGRLKNIQYF
DNA: TGTGCCAGCAGATCCCTAGGAAGACTAAAAAACATTCAGTACTTC

J: TRBJ1-1
D: NA
V: TRBV18
size: NA
CDR3: CASSPQGPNTEAFF
DNA: TGTGCCAGCTCACCACAGGGCCCGAACACTGAAGCTTTCTTT

J: TRBJ1-1
D: NA
V: TRBV6-6
size: NA
CDR3: CATKRGSDTEAFF
DNA: TGTGCCACCAAAAGGGGTTCCGACACTGAAGCTTTCTTT

J: TRBJ2-7
D: NA
V: TRBV7-9
size: NA
CDR3: CATTLLDSYEQYF
DNA: TGTGCCACCACCCTCCTCGACAGCTACGAGCAGTACTTC

J: TRBJ1-1
D: NA
V: TRBV5-1
size: once
CDR3: CASSLVGGHTEAFF
DNA: TGCGCCAGCAGCTTGGTTGGGGGGCACACTGAAGCTTTCTTT

J: TRBJ2-1
D: TRBD2
V: TRBV19
size: NA
CDR3: CASSHPGLAVGAFVNEQFF
DNA: TGTGCCAGTAGTCACCCGGGACTAGCGGTGGGGGCTTTCGTCAATGAGCAGTTCTTC

J: TRBJ2-1
D: TRBD2
V: TRBV5-1
size: NA
CDR3: CASSLESGTYNEQFF
DNA: TGCGCCAGCAGCTTGGAAAGCGGGACGTACAATGAGCAGTTCTTC

J: TRBJ1-2
D: NA
V: TRBV7-9
size: NA
CDR3: CASSLLASYGYTF
DNA: TGTGCCAGCAGCTTACTGGCCAGCTATGGCTACACCTTC

J: TRBJ1-2
D: NA
V: TRBV7-8
size: NA
CDR3: CASSLALVEYGYTF
DNA: TGTGCCAGCAGCTTAGCGCTGGTCGAATATGGCTACACCTTC

J: TRBJ1-4
D: TRBD1
V: TRBV5-1
size: NA
CDR3: CASGVQGVGEKLFF
DNA: TGCGCCAGCGGAGTACAGGGGGTAGGAGAAAAACTGTTTTTT

J: TRBJ1-4
D: TRBD1
V: TRBV28
size: NA
CDR3: CAGSWDRVMTVLFF
DNA: TGTGCCGGCAGTTGGGACAGGGTAATGACGGTACTGTTTTTT

J: TRBJ1-6
D: TRBD1
V: TRBV12-5
size: NA
CDR3: CASGTQGNSPLHF
DNA: TGTGCTAGTGGGACACAGGGGAATTCACCCCTCCACTTT

J: TRBJ2-3
D: NA
V: TRBV5-1
size: NA
CDR3: CASSLGGNVRTDTQYF
DNA: TGCGCCAGCAGCTTAGGGGGGAACGTTAGGACAGATACGCAGTATTTT

J: TRBJ1-2
D: NA
V: TRBV11-1
size: NA
CDR3: CASSSNSGPSNYGYTF
DNA: TGTGCCAGCAGCTCAAATTCGGGACCTTCTAACTATGGCTACACCTTC

J: TRBJ1-1
D: NA
V: TRBV28
size: NA
CDR3: CASSDRNTEAFF
DNA: TGTGCCAGCTCTGACAGAAACACTGAAGCTTTCTTT

J: TRBJ1-2
D: TRBD1
V: TRBV12-3/TRBV12-4
size: few
CDR3: CASSFNRGRGYTF
DNA: TGTGCCAGCAGTTTCAACAGGGGACGTGGCTACACCTTC

J: TRBJ2-3
D: TRBD1
V: TRBV7-9
size: NA
CDR3: CASSPGQGGTDTQYF
DNA: TGTGCCAGCAGCCCGGGACAGGGGGGCACAGATACGCAGTATTTT

J: TRBJ2-3
D: NA
V: TRBV6-1
size: NA
CDR3: CASSAVPFPSTDTQYF
DNA: TGTGCCAGCAGTGCAGTTCCTTTCCCTAGCACAGATACGCAGTATTTT

J: TRBJ1-1
D: TRBD1
V: TRBV24-1
size: NA
CDR3: CATSDRQGAGNTEAFF
DNA: TGTGCCACCAGTGACAGACAGGGGGCCGGGAACACTGAAGCTTTCTTT

J: TRBJ2-7
D: NA
V: TRBV12-5
size: once
CDR3: CASTQGSTYEQYF
DNA: TGTGCTAGTACACAGGGTTCAACCTACGAGCAGTACTTC

J: TRBJ2-3
D: NA
V: TRBV5-6
size: NA
CDR3: CASSANGLDTDTQYF
DNA: TGTGCCAGCAGCGCCAACGGGCTCGACACAGATACGCAGTATTTT

J: TRBJ1-5
D: NA
V: TRBV18
size: NA
CDR3: CASSPQGRQPQHF
DNA: TGTGCCAGCTCACCCCAGGGTCGTCAGCCCCAGCATTTT

J: TRBJ1-3
D: NA
V: TRBV19
size: NA
CDR3: CASSSSGLPRAGNTIYF
DNA: TGTGCCAGTAGTTCCTCGGGACTCCCCAGGGCTGGAAACACCATATATTTT

J: TRBJ2-4
D: TRBD2
V: TRBV19
size: NA
CDR3: CAPGLARAKNIQYF
DNA: TGTGCCCCCGGACTAGCGCGGGCCAAAAACATTCAGTACTTC

J: TRBJ1-2
D: NA
V: TRBV5-1
size: NA
CDR3: CASRVADYGYTF
DNA: TGCGCCAGCAGGGTAGCCGACTATGGCTACACCTTC

J: TRBJ2-3
D: NA
V: TRBV18
size: NA
CDR3: CASSPQTGSPPDTQYF
DNA: TGTGCCAGCTCACCACAAACAGGGTCCCCACCAGATACGCAGTATTTT

J: TRBJ2-6
D: NA
V: TRBV7-9
size: once
CDR3: CASSHSWGSGANVLTF
DNA: TGTGCCAGCAGCCATTCTTGGGGATCTGGGGCCAACGTCCTGACTTTC

J: TRBJ2-3
D: NA
V: TRBV25-1
size: NA
CDR3: CASSVVLGITDTQYF
DNA: TGTGCCAGCAGTGTCGTCCTGGGGATCACAGATACGCAGTATTTT